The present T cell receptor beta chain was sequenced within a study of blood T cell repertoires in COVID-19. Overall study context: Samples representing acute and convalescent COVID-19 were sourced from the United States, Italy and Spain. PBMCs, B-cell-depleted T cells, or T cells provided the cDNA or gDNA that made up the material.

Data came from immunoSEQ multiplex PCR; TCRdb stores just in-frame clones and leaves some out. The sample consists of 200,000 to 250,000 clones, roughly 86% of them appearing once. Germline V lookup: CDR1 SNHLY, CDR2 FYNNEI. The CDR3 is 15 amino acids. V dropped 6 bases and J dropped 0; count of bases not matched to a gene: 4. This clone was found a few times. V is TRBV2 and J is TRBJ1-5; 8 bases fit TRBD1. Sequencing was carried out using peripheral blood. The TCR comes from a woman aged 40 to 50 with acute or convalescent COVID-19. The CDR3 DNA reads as TGTGCCAGCAGGGACAGGGTCTATAGCAATCAGCCCCAGCATTTT. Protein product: CASRDRVYSNQPQHF.